These 20 T cell receptor beta chains were sequenced from one sample in a study of immune characterization of retroperitoneal liposarcoma. MiXCR, run by TCRdb on the PCR reads, gives a single entry per CDR3 protein. Here the sample spans some 10,000 distinct CDR3 sequences, 27% being singletons. Specimen: tumor tissue. The source is a female donor with retroperitoneal liposarcoma.

The V gene is TRBV28, the J gene TRBJ2-1, with 11 bases identical to TRBD2. CDR1 and CDR2 from the germline V gene are MDHEN and SYDVKM. Trimming at V came to 2 bases and at J to 7 bases, leaving 4 bases not matched to a gene. The CDR3 contains 15 residues. The DNA of the CDR3 is TGTGCCAGCAGTTTAACTAGCGGGAGTAGGAATGAGCAGTTCTTC. It encodes CASSLTSGSRNEQFF.

The CDR3 protein is CASSRNTGELYF. CDR3 in DNA: TGTGCCAGCAGCCGTAACACCGGGGAGCTGTATTTT. V is TRBV6-6 and J is TRBJ2-3, with D possibly matching TRBD2 (5 bases). V gave up 6 bases and J gave up 14 bases, with 18 bases separating them. CDR3 length equals 12 residues. Looked up from germline, CDR1 is MNHNY and CDR2 is SVGAGI (reference sequence).

By sample share, this clonotype is medium-sized. The rearrangement joins TRBV6-1 to TRBJ1-6; 9 bases agree with TRBD1. V trimming: 0 bases; J trimming: 6 bases; junction bases outside the gene matches: 12. The CDR3 contains 19 residues. Germline assignment: CDR1 MNHNS and CDR2 SASEGT. CDR3 residues: CASSEATNIQGARNSPLHF. The CDR3 DNA reads TGTGCCAGCAGTGAAGCCACCAATATACAGGGGGCGCGTAATTCACCCCTCCACTTT.

V usage is TRBV6-4 and J usage is TRBJ2-1; a weak D match, TRBD2 (6 bases). This CDR3 contains 15 residues. The germline V gene encodes CDR1 MRHNA and CDR2 SNTAGT. The V end lost 0 bases, the J end lost 5 bases, and 11 bases lay between the germline ends. The CDR3 sequence: CASSDSIAGNNEQFF. CDR3 nucleotides: TGTGCCAGCAGTGACTCGATCGCGGGGAACAATGAGCAGTTCTTC.

This clonotype was seen a handful of times. The rearrangement links TRBV12-3 or TRBV12-4 to TRBJ2-1, with D possibly being TRBD2 (6 bases). Trimming shortened V by 6 bases and J by 10 bases, and 19 bases separated the two germline ends. There are 14 residues in the CDR3. The CDR3 protein is CASRASRDSYEQFF. CDR3 in DNA: TGTGCCAGCAGGGCGAGCAGGGACTCCTACGAGCAGTTCTTC.

This clonotype was counted at least ten times. V is TRBV27 and J is TRBJ2-1, with 7 bases matching TRBD1. The J call may be wrong; the DNA end is better matched by TRBJ2-7. Per germline, CDR1 MNHEY and CDR2 SMNVEV (reference sequence). The length of the CDR3 is 13 residues. CDR3 in amino acids: CASRTGATNEQYF. The CDR3 DNA reads TGTGCCAGCAGAACAGGGGCCACTAATGAGCAGTACTTC.

By frequency in the sample, this clonotype is medium-sized. The V and J genes are TRBV7-6 and TRBJ2-1; TRBD2 is a possible D gene (5 bases). Germline values: CDR1 SGHVS, CDR2 FNYEAQ. Trimming cost V 5 bases and J 10 bases, with 12 bases left between them. CDR3 size: 12 residues. Here the CDR3 reads CASSPGDYEQFF. CDR3 DNA: TGTGCCAGCAGCCCGGGCGACTACGAGCAGTTCTTC.

The gene calls are TRBV6-1 and TRBJ2-1, with D possibly being TRBD2 (5 bases). CDR1 is MNHNS, CDR2 SASEGT, per germline. V was cut by 6 bases and J by 5 bases, with 11 bases left in between. CDR3 length: 13 residues. The CDR3 coding sequence is TGTGCCAGCAGGGTTGACTACCACAATGAGCAGTTCTTC. It translates to CASRVDYHNEQFF.

This clonotype was seen many times. CDR3 DNA: TGTGCCAGCTCTCAGGACGCCGGACAGGGGGCGAGAGGCTACACCTTC. Its translation: CASSQDAGQGARGYTF. V and J are TRBV6-1 and TRBJ1-2; 11 positions match TRBD1. Germline V gene sequence: CDR1 MNHNS, CDR2 SASEGT. J was trimmed by 8 bases and V by 8 bases; bases with no gene match: 16. This CDR3 has 16 residues.

By share, this clonotype ranks as medium-sized. The rearrangement uses TRBV6-6 and TRBJ2-1; 16 bases agree with TRBD2. This CDR3 has 18 residues. V gave up 6 bases and J gave up 6 bases; unmatched junction bases: 11. From germline, CDR1 is MNHNY and CDR2 SVGAGI (reference sequence). The CDR3 coding sequence is TGTGCCAGCAGACCCGGGACTAGCGGGAGGGCCCTCTCCAATGAGCAGTTCTTC. This translates into CASRPGTSGRALSNEQFF.

Many counts were recorded for this clonotype. This chain links TRBV7-8 with TRBJ2-4; the D is unclear. The V gene lost 0 bases and the J gene lost 5 bases, with 14 bases spanning the gap. The germline V gene encodes CDR1 SGHVS and CDR2 FQNEAQ. The CDR3 spans 16 residues. The CDR3 protein is CASSLAPGRDENIQYF. DNA of the CDR3: TGTGCCAGCAGCTTAGCGCCAGGACGCGACGAAAACATTCAGTACTTC.

This rearrangement joins TRBV6-6 to TRBJ1-2; D perhaps matches TRBD1 (5 bases). This CDR3 spans 14 amino acids. Germline assignment: CDR1 MNHNY and CDR2 SVGAGI (reference sequence). V lost 7 bases, J lost 2 bases, and 14 bases lay in between. The CDR3 bases are TGTGCCAGCATCCTGGGACGGACGAACTATGGCTACACCTTC. The encoded protein is CASILGRTNYGYTF.

About this clonotype: A much more abundant neighbour one base away suggests this may be a read error. CDR3 nucleotides: TGTGCCAGCAGCCAACTAGCGGGAGGTTTAGATACGCAGTATTTT. It encodes CASSQLAGGLDTQYF. The V call is TRBV7-2, the J call TRBJ2-3; 12 nucleotides align to TRBD2. The CDR3 covers 15 residues. V shed 5 bases and J 5 bases; nucleotides not matched to a gene: 5. Germline CDR1 SGHTA, CDR2 FQGNSA.

The chain links TRBV6-1 to TRBJ2-1; D possibly corresponds to TRBD2 (6 bases). The J call may be mistaken, given a closer DNA end match to TRBJ2-7. The CDR3 is made up of 16 amino acids. CDR1 and CDR2 from the germline V gene are MNHNS and SASEGT. This chain's CDR3 is CASSHHDGSSYNEQYF. The DNA of the CDR3 is TGTGCCAGCAGTCACCATGACGGGAGCTCCTACAATGAGCAGTACTTC.

By sample share, this clonotype is medium-sized. The genes are TRBV11-2 and TRBJ2-1, with 8 bases that match TRBD1. The germline CDR1 and CDR2 sequences are SGHAT and FQNNGV. The CDR3 is 16 amino acids. Trimming at V came to 5 bases and at J to 7 bases, leaving 13 bases not matched to a gene. The CDR3 protein is CASSPSGTGRGNEQFF. DNA of the CDR3: TGTGCCAGCAGCCCGTCCGGGACAGGAAGGGGGAATGAGCAGTTCTTC.

This clonotype is termed medium-sized (0.01 to 0.1%). J is TRBJ2-1 and V is TRBV7-6; a weak D match, TRBD2 (6 bases). Germline V gives CDR1 SGHVS, CDR2 FNYEAQ. Trimming stripped 7 bases from V and 5 bases from J, with 15 bases between. The CDR3 extends over 14 amino acids. In nucleotides, the CDR3 is TGTGCCAGCACCTTTACCGGGAGTGACAATGAGCAGTTCTTC. Its protein product is CASTFTGSDNEQFF.

This clonotype rates as medium-sized. This chain uses TRBV6-1 with TRBJ2-1; D not certain. TRBJ2-7 explains the end of the DNA better; the J call may be wrong. The CDR3 runs 14 residues. Germline V gene sequence: CDR1 MNHNS, CDR2 SASEGT. CDR3 nucleotides: TGTGCCAACTCAAGGGCTAAGGCCTACAATGAGCAGTACTTC. Its translation: CANSRAKAYNEQYF.

This clonotype is labeled medium-sized. V gene TRBV6-1 combines with J gene TRBJ2-3; 12 bases line up with TRBD2. The CDR3 covers 15 residues. Germline V gene data show CDR1 as MNHNS and CDR2 as SASEGT. J lost 6 bases, V lost 8 bases, and 9 bases had no gene match. Written as DNA, the CDR3 is TGTGCCAGCGGGGAGGGACTAGCGGGCCCCGATACGCAGTATTTT. Its protein product is CASGEGLAGPDTQYF.

At least ten counts were recorded for this clonotype. This chain links TRBV6-1 with TRBJ1-5; 7 bases line up with TRBD1. V shed 3 bases and J 4 bases; nucleotides not matched to a gene: 6. The CDR3 runs 15 residues. Germline CDR1 is MNHNS and CDR2 is SASEGT. The CDR3 loop is CASSEGQIRNQPQHF. CDR3 nucleotide sequence: TGTGCCAGCAGTGAGGGACAGATACGTAATCAGCCCCAGCATTTT.

The chain links TRBV7-8 to TRBJ2-1; D is undetermined. The CDR3 runs 12 residues. The germline CDR1 and CDR2 sequences are SGHVS and FQNEAQ. Trimming took 1 base from V and 5 from J, leaving 3 bases between them. The chain's CDR3 is CASSLGDNEQFF. The CDR3 DNA sequence: TGTGCCAGCAGCTTAGGGGACAATGAGCAGTTCTTC.